Each of the 26 T cell receptor beta chains below was sequenced from the same sample in a study of OX40 agonist ivuxolimab in advanced cancers. This table comes from immunoSEQ multiplex PCR, and its TCRdb copy is limited to in-frame clones, with some not included. The repertoire holds roughly 25,000 clones, with approximately 73% as singletons. The specimen was CD4+ or CD8+ T cells sorted from blood, collected in a trial of the OX40 agonist ivuxolimab. The receptor source for this set is an adult with an advanced solid tumor such as melanoma, head and neck, liver or kidney cancer.

This chain links TRBV11-3 with TRBJ2-3; TRBD2 matches 7 bases. J gave up 0 bases and V 3 bases, and 3 bases lay outside the gene matches. CDR1 and CDR2 from the germline V gene are SGHNT and YENEEA. CDR3 length: 15 amino acids. In nucleotides, the CDR3 is TGTGCCAGCAGCTTTTGGCGGGGGAGCACAGATACGCAGTATTTT. This codes for CASSFWRGSTDTQYF.

This rearrangement joins TRBV4-1 to TRBJ2-2; D might be TRBD1 (6 bases). V shed 2 bases and J shed 6 bases, with 13 bases lying between them. This CDR3 contains 15 residues. The germline gives CDR1 MGHRA, CDR2 YSYEKL. CDR3 protein: CASSQYQGHSGELFF. In DNA, the CDR3 is TGCGCCAGCAGCCAATATCAGGGGCATTCCGGGGAGCTGTTTTTT.

A single count supports this clone. This chain connects TRBV6-1 to TRBJ2-5; D possibly corresponds to TRBD1 (5 bases). The germline V gene has CDR1 MNHNS and CDR2 SASEGT. This CDR3 comprises 14 residues. Trimming shortened V by 6 bases and J by 5 bases, and 16 bases separated the two germline ends. CDR3 protein: CASRGRPEGETQYF. CDR3 in DNA: TGTGCCAGCAGGGGGCGCCCGGAAGGGGAGACCCAGTACTTC.

In this sample, this clone is large. The chain is built from TRBV27 and TRBJ1-2; D not certain. Deletions cut 5 bases from V and 8 bases from J, with 6 bases between. The germline V gene encodes CDR1 MNHEY and CDR2 SMNVEV (reference sequence). This CDR3 has 10 residues. The CDR3 DNA reads TGTGCCAGCAGTCCTTTAGGCTACACCTTC. Translating it yields CASSPLGYTF.

The rearrangement joins TRBV5-4 to TRBJ2-5, with 8 positions matching TRBD2. The V segment lost 1 base and the J segment 4 bases; nucleotides outside the gene matches: 3. The germline V gene encodes CDR1 SGHNT and CDR2 YYREEE (reference sequence). The CDR3 consists of 14 residues. The CDR3 DNA follows: TGTGCCAGCAGCTTGTGGCTAGCGGGAGAGACCCAGTACTTC. Translated, it gives CASSLWLAGETQYF.

The gene calls are TRBV29-1 and TRBJ2-7; 7 bases fit TRBD1. V trimming: 1 base; J trimming: 2 bases; junction bases outside the gene matches: 5. From germline, CDR1 is SQVTM and CDR2 ANQGSEA. The CDR3 is 14 residues long. The CDR3 here is CSVEGETGTYEQYF. DNA for the CDR3: TGCAGCGTTGAAGGAGAGACAGGGACCTACGAGCAGTACTTC.

This chain uses TRBV4-2 with TRBJ1-4; no definite D call. Germline CDR1 reads LGHNA; CDR2 reads YNFKEQ. The CDR3 totals 16 residues. The ends were cut back, 1 base at V and 3 bases at J, with 12 bases in the middle. For the CDR3, the DNA is TGTGCCAGCAGCCAAGGAATCAGCGTTTCTAATGAAAAACTGTTTTTT. Translation: CASSQGISVSNEKLFF.

This clone was picked up many times. The CDR3 is CASSLVDPLNEQYF. The CDR3 DNA sequence: TGTGCCAGCAGCTTAGTTGACCCTCTTAACGAGCAGTACTTC. The J gene is TRBJ2-7, the V gene TRBV7-9; D gene ambiguous. The germline V gene has CDR1 SEHNR and CDR2 FQNEAQ (reference sequence). With 1 base removed from V and 5 bases from J, the gap between germline ends came to 12 bases. The CDR3 extends over 14 amino acids.

The gene calls are TRBV6-5 and TRBJ2-1, with D uncertain. The CDR3 extends over 10 amino acids. V gave up 4 bases and J gave up 13 bases, with 8 bases separating them. Germline CDR1 is MNHEY and CDR2 is SVGAGI. This CDR3 is CASSLWAQFF. CDR3 DNA: TGTGCCAGCAGTTTATGGGCCCAGTTCTTC.

This clone was seen more than once but under ten times. V and J are TRBV9 and TRBJ1-1; D gene uncertain. CDR3 length: 16 amino acids. V dropped 1 base and J dropped 4 bases, with 17 bases sitting between them. Germline CDR1 reads SGDLS; CDR2 reads YYNGEE. CDR3 in amino acids: CASSVSGGRGFTEAFF. For the CDR3, the DNA is TGTGCCAGCAGCGTATCAGGAGGGCGGGGTTTCACTGAAGCTTTCTTT.

The CDR3: CASSRGVNSNQPQHF. CDR3 DNA: TGCGCCAGCAGCCGGGGGGTAAATAGCAATCAGCCCCAGCATTTT. This sequence joins TRBV4-1 and TRBJ1-5; TRBD1 might be the D (5 bases). The germline V and J ends were trimmed by 4 bases and 0 bases, with 10 bases remaining between them. CDR1 is MGHRA and CDR2 is YSYEKL in the germline V gene. The CDR3 covers 15 residues.

The chain is built from TRBV5-4 and TRBJ2-2; TRBD1 is a possible D gene (5 bases). The CDR3 consists of 15 residues. The V end was cut by 0 bases, the J end by 1 base, with 7 bases between. Germline CDR1 is SGHNT and CDR2 is YYREEE (reference sequence). In DNA, the CDR3 is TGTGCCAGCAGCTTGGACAGGATGAACACCGGGGAGCTGTTTTTT. Translating it yields CASSLDRMNTGELFF.

The CDR3 region has the DNA TGTGCCAGCAGCTTACAACAGGGGGGGAGCACTGAAGCTTTCTTT. Amino acids: CASSLQQGGSTEAFF. The rearrangement joins TRBV5-4 to TRBJ1-1; the match to TRBD1 covers 8 bases. The germline V gene encodes CDR1 SGHNT and CDR2 YYREEE (reference sequence). This CDR3 contains 15 residues. Trimming cost V 2 bases and J 4 bases; bases outside gene matches: 7.

The chain combines TRBV15 with TRBJ2-7; D remains ambiguous. CDR3 length: 12 amino acids. V was clipped by 4 bases and J by 7 bases, with 11 bases between them. Germline CDR1 is LNHNV and CDR2 is YYDKDF (reference sequence). CDR3 loop: CATSTRLREQYF. The CDR3 DNA reads as TGTGCCACCAGCACCCGACTGCGGGAGCAGTACTTC.

This clone was recorded a few times. The chain carries TRBV7-9 and TRBJ2-1; no reliable D call. The CDR3 totals 13 residues. Germline CDR1 and CDR2: SEHNR and FQNEAQ (reference sequence). Between the trimmed V and J ends, which lost 1 base and 8 bases, there was a span of 9 bases. CDR3 DNA: TGTGCCAGCAGCTTAGTTAGTAGCCATGAGCAGTTCTTC. This encodes CASSLVSSHEQFF.

V gene TRBV6-5 combines with J gene TRBJ2-3; 11 bases align to TRBD1. CDR3 size: 16 residues. Germline V gives CDR1 MNHEY, CDR2 SVGAGI. Unmatched junction bases numbered 3, after V lost 2 bases and J lost 2 bases. CDR3 protein: CASSYLGQGATDTQYF. The CDR3 DNA follows: TGTGCCAGCAGTTACCTTGGACAGGGGGCCACAGATACGCAGTATTTT.

This chain uses TRBV19 with TRBJ2-7; 7 bases agree with TRBD2. Germline loops: CDR1 LNHDA, CDR2 SQIVND (reference sequence). The CDR3 is 14 amino acids. The trim removed 6 bases at V and 2 bases at J, leaving 7 bases unmatched. The CDR3 loop reads CASSNTAGAYEQYF. DNA for the CDR3: TGTGCCAGTAGCAATACCGCGGGGGCCTACGAGCAGTACTTC.

This clone counts as medium-sized. J is TRBJ2-3 and V is TRBV28; TRBD2 is a possible D gene (6 bases). The germline V gene encodes CDR1 MDHEN and CDR2 SYDVKM. Trimming took off 2 bases at V and 10 bases at J, with 13 bases between the two ends. The CDR3 extends over 13 amino acids. CDR3 sequence reads: CASSLQREASQYF. Here the CDR3 DNA reads TGTGCCAGCAGTTTACAGAGGGAGGCATCGCAGTATTTT.

The V and J genes are TRBV5-3 and TRBJ1-4, with D perhaps matching TRBD1 (5 bases). TRBV5-3 is designated an ORF whose function remains uncertain. V dropped 4 bases and J dropped 0 bases, with 7 bases sitting between them. The CDR3 totals 14 residues. The CDR3 nucleotides read TGTGCCAGAAGCCCGACAGCAACTAATGAAAAACTGTTTTTT. Translating it yields CARSPTATNEKLFF.

By sample share, this clone is medium-sized (0.01 to 0.1%). The chain employs TRBV4-3 and TRBJ2-2; no clear D gene. This CDR3 comprises 14 residues. V was shortened by 0 bases and J by 5 bases, with 7 bases between the two germline ends. Germline V CDR1 and CDR2: LGHNA, YSLEER. CDR3 coding DNA: TGCGCCAGCAGCCAAGAAAGGGCAACCGGGGAGCTGTTTTTT. Protein sequence: CASSQERATGELFF.

The rearrangement joins TRBV28 to TRBJ1-5, with D unclear. The CDR3 is 16 residues long. Trimming shortened V by 6 bases and J by 0 bases, and 15 bases separated the two germline ends. The germline V gene encodes CDR1 MDHEN and CDR2 SYDVKM. Written as DNA, the CDR3 is TGTGCCAGCAGGTACCACTCTGACTATAGCAATCAGCCCCAGCATTTT. Protein product: CASRYHSDYSNQPQHF.

The chain couples TRBV2 to TRBJ1-4, with 8 bases lining up with TRBD1. J gave up 5 bases and V 7 bases, and 9 bases lay outside the gene matches. From germline, CDR1 is SNHLY and CDR2 FYNNEI. The CDR3 runs to 15 residues. CDR3: CASIGIRQGNEKLFF. DNA of the CDR3: TGTGCCAGCATAGGAATTCGACAGGGGAATGAAAAACTGTTTTTT. Full variable domain (missing parts from reference TRBV2 and TRBJ1-4): EPEVTQTPSHQVTQMGQEVILRCVPISNHLYFYWYRQILGQKVEFLVSFYNNEISEKSEIFDDQFSVERPDGSNFTLKIRSTKLEDSAMYFCASIGIRQGNEKLFFGSGTQLSVL.

This clone appeared once. The J gene is TRBJ2-7, the V gene TRBV7-3; D uncertain. The CDR3 is 11 amino acids. CDR1 is SGHTA, CDR2 FQGTGA, per germline. V was cut by 5 bases and J by 0 bases, with 2 bases left in between. The CDR3 bases are TGTGCCAGCAGCCCCTCCTACGAGCAGTACTTC. Translation gives CASSPSYEQYF. The full variable domain, in which reference TRBV7-3 and TRBJ2-7 provide the parts outside the CDR3, is GAGVSQTPSNKVTEKGKYVELRCDPISGHTALYWYRQSLGQGPEFLIYFQGTGAADDSGLPNDRFFAVRPEGSVSTLKIQRTERGDSAVYLCASSPSYEQYFGPGTRLTVT.

V and J are TRBV28 and TRBJ2-7, with D possibly matching TRBD2 (5 bases). The germline gives CDR1 MDHEN, CDR2 SYDVKM. The CDR3 spans 15 residues. Trimming took 4 bases from V and 3 from J, leaving 16 bases between them. CDR3 nucleotides: TGTGCCAGCAGTTCCCGGGATACCTCGATCTACGAGCAGTACTTC. Translation: CASSSRDTSIYEQYF.

Only a few counts were recorded for this clone. The chain has TRBV12-1 and TRBJ1-4; the table's D gene call, TRBD1, was not cross checked with the DNA. TRBV12-1 is shown as a pseudogene. This CDR3 has 15 residues. CDR3 sequence reads: CASSFPTGGGEKLFF. In DNA form, the CDR3 reads TGTGCCAGCAGCTTTCCTACAGGGGGCGGCGAAAAACTGTTTTTT.

This clone came up once. As DNA, the CDR3 is TGTGCCAGCGTGGGGAGGGGGGAGCACGAGCAGTACTTC. Translated, it gives CASVGRGEHEQYF. The J gene is TRBJ2-7, the V gene TRBV6-6, with D tentatively TRBD2 (7 bases). From germline, CDR1 is MNHNY and CDR2 SVGAGI (reference sequence). The CDR3 contains 13 residues. V shed 8 bases and J shed 5 bases, with 16 bases lying between them.